This is a list of T cell receptor beta chains from one sample in a study of T cells in tumors after PD-1 blockade. Here immunoSEQ multiplex PCR was the method, and the copy in TCRdb shows in-frame clones only, minus some. The sample contains roughly 33,000 clones, around 80% of which appear only once. Sequencing used PBMCs, obtained before anti-PD-1 treatment. The source is a human donor with basal cell carcinoma. Both conserved end residues are part of each CDR3. A D gene is named only where the DNA matches it firmly. Not every row has a clone size; where given, it reads once, few, many or a size class.

d_call j_call v_call clone_size cdr3_aa cdr3_nt
. TRBJ2-7 TRBV27 . CASRPAGAGGSHEQYF TGTGCCAGCAGACCGGCGGGGGCAGGTGGTAGTCACGAGCAGTACTTC
TRBD1 TRBJ1-3 TRBV6-5 once CASTPGQGGVAIYF TGTGCCAGCACCCCGGGACAGGGTGGTGTCGCCATATATTTT
. TRBJ2-3 TRBV19 . CASSIGQVISDTQYF TGTGCCAGTAGTATAGGACAGGTTATATCAGATACGCAGTATTTT
. TRBJ2-3 TRBV7-3 . CASSLSGKTDTQYF TGTGCCAGCAGCTTATCAGGGAAGACAGATACGCAGTATTTT
. TRBJ1-3 TRBV19 . CASMGTDSRGNTIYF TGTGCCAGTATGGGGACCGACTCTCGGGGAAACACCATATATTTT
. TRBJ2-1 TRBV5-6 . CASSLDLYNEQFF TGTGCCAGCAGCTTGGACCTGTACAATGAGCAGTTCTTC
TRBD1 TRBJ2-5 TRBV7-2 . CASSLVRGRVETQYF TGTGCCAGCAGCTTAGTCAGGGGGCGGGTAGAGACCCAGTACTTC
. TRBJ2-1 TRBV9 . CASSVEQGSYNEQFF TGTGCCAGCAGCGTAGAACAGGGCTCCTACAATGAGCAGTTCTTC
TRBD1 TRBJ1-4 TRBV30 . CAWSDMDRGLGPLFF TGTGCCTGGAGTGACATGGACAGGGGGCTAGGCCCACTGTTTTTT
. TRBJ2-2 TRBV2 few CASSELGLYNGELFF TGTGCCAGCAGTGAATTGGGTTTATACAACGGGGAGCTGTTTTTT
TRBD1 TRBJ2-7 TRBV19 once CASSISPGGYEQYF TGTGCCAGTAGTATCTCCCCAGGGGGCTACGAGCAGTACTTC
. TRBJ1-6 TRBV7-9 . CASSLSTLPLHF TGTGCCAGCAGCTTATCGACCTTACCCCTCCACTTT
. TRBJ1-5 TRBV7-8 . CASSLEVYSVNQPQHF TGTGCCAGCAGCTTAGAAGTCTACAGTGTCAATCAGCCCCAGCATTTT
. TRBJ2-7 TRBV6-5 . CASSYRGESSYEQYF TGTGCCAGCAGTTACCGGGGAGAGTCTTCCTACGAGCAGTACTTC
TRBD2 TRBJ2-1 TRBV5-6 . CASSLGLAGETGEFF TGTGCCAGCAGCTTGGGTCTAGCGGGAGAGACGGGGGAGTTCTTC
. TRBJ1-3 TRBV11-3 . CASSFTGNTIYF TGTGCCAGCAGCTTCACGGGAAACACCATATATTTT
. TRBJ1-2 TRBV12-3/TRBV12-4 . CASSSGVYGYTF TGTGCCAGCAGTTCGGGAGTCTATGGCTACACCTTC
TRBD1 TRBJ1-1 TRBV5-1 once CASSVGDRNTEAFF TGCGCCAGCAGCGTGGGGGACAGGAACACTGAAGCTTTCTTT
. TRBJ2-3 TRBV7-9 . CASSATSSTDTQYF TGTGCCAGCAGCGCCACCTCTAGCACAGATACGCAGTATTTT
. TRBJ2-7 TRBV15 . CATSRGGSVYEQYF TGTGCCACCAGCAGGGGGGGCAGTGTGTACGAGCAGTACTTC
. TRBJ1-4 TRBV19 . CASSSPRGEKLFF TGTGCCAGTAGTTCCCCTCGGGGGGAAAAACTGTTTTTT
TRBD1 TRBJ2-3 TRBV28 . CASSSTDRLDTQYF TGTGCCAGCAGTTCCACGGACAGGTTAGATACGCAGTATTTT
. TRBJ2-5 TRBV29-1 . CSTRDPPSPQYF TGCAGCACGAGGGACCCCCCCAGTCCCCAGTACTTC
. TRBJ1-5 TRBV6-6 few CASTGGSNQPQHF TGTGCCAGCACGGGCGGAAGCAATCAGCCCCAGCATTTT
TRBD1 TRBJ1-2 TRBV18 . CASSIGTGAYGYTF TGTGCCAGCTCAATCGGGACAGGGGCCTATGGCTACACCTTC
. TRBJ2-3 TRBV5-1 . CASSIESSADTQYF TGCGCCAGCAGCATCGAGTCCTCCGCAGATACGCAGTATTTT
. TRBJ1-2 TRBV7-2 once CASSELAGYGYTF TGTGCCAGCAGCGAGCTCGCAGGTTATGGCTACACCTTC
TRBD1 TRBJ1-1 TRBV5-1 . CASSPRTGGWTEAFF TGCGCCAGCAGCCCTCGAACAGGGGGCTGGACTGAAGCTTTCTTT
. TRBJ1-5 TRBV6-2/TRBV6-3 . CASSYPQGNQPQHF TGTGCCAGCAGTTACCCCCAGGGGAATCAGCCCCAGCATTTT
. TRBJ2-5 TRBV7-2 . CASSLGRGETQYF TGTGCCAGCAGCTTAGGGAGGGGGGAGACCCAGTACTTC
TRBD2 TRBJ2-3 TRBV5-1 once CASSPSQREKDTQYF TGCGCCAGCAGCCCCTCCCAGCGGGAGAAAGATACGCAGTATTTT
. TRBJ1-4 TRBV6-5 few CASRMGAATNEKLFF TGTGCCAGCCGGATGGGAGCCGCAACTAATGAAAAACTGTTTTTT
TRBD1 TRBJ1-2 TRBV4-2 . CASSQFPGQLLGYTF TGTGCCAGCAGCCAATTCCCGGGACAGCTATTAGGCTACACCTTC
. TRBJ2-1 TRBV21-1 . CASSNEGDRLRNEQFF TGTGCCAGCAGCAACGAGGGGGACAGGTTAAGGAATGAGCAGTTCTTC
TRBD2 TRBJ2-1 TRBV9 . CASSVRGRGSGVYNEQFF TGTGCCAGCAGCGTCCGGGGGCGGGGTAGCGGGGTATACAATGAGCAGTTCTTC
TRBD2 TRBJ2-1 TRBV19 . CASHQRGSYNEQFF TGTGCCAGCCATCAGCGGGGGTCCTACAATGAGCAGTTCTTC
. TRBJ2-7 TRBV4-2 . CASSPETGRYEQYF TGTGCCAGCAGCCCCGAGACAGGTCGTTACGAGCAGTACTTC
. TRBJ1-2 TRBV6-1 . CASSDNLGYGYTF TGTGCCAGCAGTGACAATCTCGGCTATGGCTACACCTTC
TRBD1 TRBJ1-2 TRBV5-5 . CASSDRTGSGYTF TGTGCCAGCAGCGATCGGACAGGGAGCGGCTACACCTTC
. TRBJ2-6 TRBV19 . CASSPQPVSGANVLTF TGTGCCAGTAGCCCTCAGCCGGTCTCTGGGGCCAACGTCCTGACTTTC
TRBD1 TRBJ2-3 TRBV3-1/TRBV3-2 . CASSQQGASRGQYF TGTGCCAGCAGCCAACAGGGGGCCAGCCGCGGGCAGTATTTT
. TRBJ2-6 TRBV24-1 . CATSDSQGTFSGANVLTF TGTGCCACCAGTGATTCACAGGGTACCTTCTCTGGGGCCAACGTCCTGACTTTC
. TRBJ2-4 TRBV6-2/TRBV6-3 . CASSSVAVKNIQYF TGTGCCAGCAGTTCGGTGGCAGTCAAAAACATTCAGTACTTC
. TRBJ1-4 TRBV2 . CASSEPSGDEKLFF TGTGCCAGCAGTGAACCCTCGGGGGATGAAAAACTGTTTTTT
. TRBJ1-5 TRBV7-6 . CASSLSRGAGQPQHF TGTGCCAGCAGCTTAAGTCGTGGGGCTGGGCAGCCCCAGCATTTT
. TRBJ1-6 TRBV18 . CASSSQGANSPLHF TGTGCCAGCTCATCGCAGGGAGCTAATTCACCCCTCCACTTT
TRBD2 TRBJ2-3 TRBV7-7 . CASSPTDPSGLVTDTQYF TGTGCCAGCAGCCCGACGGATCCCTCGGGACTAGTGACGGATACGCAGTATTTT
. TRBJ1-2 TRBV3-1/TRBV3-2 . CASSRNVGSNYGYTF TGTGCCAGCAGCCGGAATGTCGGATCTAACTATGGCTACACCTTC
. TRBJ2-7 TRBV23-1 . CASSQRVRGYEQYF TGCGCCAGCAGTCAAAGGGTACGGGGTTACGAGCAGTACTTC
. TRBJ2-5 TRBV10-1 . CASSGKETQYF TGCGCCAGCAGCGGTAAAGAGACCCAGTACTTC
. TRBJ1-2 TRBV19 . CASSSFYGYTF TGTGCCAGTAGTTCGTTCTATGGCTACACCTTC
TRBD1 TRBJ1-3 TRBV7-6 . CASSPRQGFSGNTIYF TGTGCCAGCAGCCCCCGACAGGGTTTCTCTGGAAACACCATATATTTT
. TRBJ2-2 TRBV6-2/TRBV6-3 . CASSLYLAYTGELFF TGTGCCAGCAGTTTGTACTTAGCTTATACCGGGGAGCTGTTTTTT
TRBD1 TRBJ1-1 TRBV28 . CASSWGTETTEAFF TGTGCCAGCAGTTGGGGGACAGAGACCACTGAAGCTTTCTTT
. TRBJ2-3 TRBV14 . CASSQGFSGLTDTQYF TGTGCCAGCAGCCAGGGGTTTAGCGGCCTCACAGATACGCAGTATTTT
TRBD1 TRBJ1-3 TRBV5-1 . CASSVAGTESFYSGNTIYF TGCGCCAGCAGCGTCGCCGGGACAGAGTCCTTTTACTCTGGAAACACCATATATTTT
. TRBJ1-6 TRBV19 . CASSIPRGSSYNSPLHF TGTGCCAGTAGTATCCCTCGGGGGAGCTCCTATAATTCACCCCTCCACTTT
TRBD1 TRBJ2-3 TRBV5-6 few CASSLDRGAQYF TGTGCCAGCAGCTTGGACAGGGGGGCGCAGTATTTT